This TCR beta chain was observed in a study of blood T cells in healthy people across ages. Study-wide points: Estimated diversity, derived from one million T cells, was regarded as an underestimate. Long-lived and aged donors differed, with more naive CD4+ cells and higher diversity in the long-lived.

Regarding this clonotype: Its cognate antigen is unknown.

Primed by a sample-barcoded 5' primer and a J-beta primer mix, a second PCR proceeded for roughly 6 to 12 cycles. With 12 random nucleotides, a template-switch adaptor tagged each individual cDNA molecule. TCRdb reanalysed the 5' RACE reads using MiXCR and keeps one entry per CDR3 protein. The sample includes about 800,000 distinct CDR3 sequences, roughly 50% of them seen just once. Healthy Caucasian individuals from Russia aged about 6 to 95 were enrolled as donors. Germline V gene sequence: CDR1 SNHLY, CDR2 FYNNEI. The length of the CDR3 is 12 residues. The germline V and J ends were trimmed by 5 bases and 5 bases, with 8 bases remaining between them.

Material for sequencing was blood. The origin of this receptor is a man aged 25-45 years in good health. This sequence joins TRBV2 and TRBJ2-3; D gene uncertain. CDR3 nucleotides: TGTGCCAGCAGTAAAATAATAGATACGCAGTATTTT. Translated: CASSKIIDTQYF.